Sequencing of this T cell receptor (beta chain) was carried out in a study of T cells after yellow fever vaccination. The overall study: Fractions low in cell number were prepared with SMART-Seq v4 Ultra Low Input. Whole-study results and caveats: The presence of abundant clonotypes contaminating from the bulk population was possible in FACS-sorted repertoires.

This clonotype was found a few times. UMIs were added to TCR cDNA along with a universal primer site when it was made by 5'RACE template switching. In TCRdb, the 5' RACE reads were re-called with MiXCR into one record per CDR3 protein. The repertoire consists of about 94,000 distinct CDR3 sequences, with roughly 10% occurring once and the leading ten covering around a sixth. CDR3 length equals 16 residues. Trimming at V came to 5 bases and at J to 5 bases, leaving 6 bases not matched to a gene. Per the germline V gene, CDR1 is SSHAT and CDR2 is FNYEAQ (reference sequence). The TCR comes from a man between 18 and 35 years old who received the YFV17D yellow fever vaccine. The V and J genes are TRBV7-7 and TRBJ2-3; 14 bases agree with TRBD2. Sequencing was performed on CD8+ T cells not binding an NS4B(214-222) dextramer, sorted from PBMCs, taken around 15 days after the first yellow fever vaccination. CDR3: CASSPGLAGGQDTQYF. CDR3 in DNA: TGTGCCAGCAGCCCAGGACTAGCGGGGGGACAAGATACGCAGTATTTT.